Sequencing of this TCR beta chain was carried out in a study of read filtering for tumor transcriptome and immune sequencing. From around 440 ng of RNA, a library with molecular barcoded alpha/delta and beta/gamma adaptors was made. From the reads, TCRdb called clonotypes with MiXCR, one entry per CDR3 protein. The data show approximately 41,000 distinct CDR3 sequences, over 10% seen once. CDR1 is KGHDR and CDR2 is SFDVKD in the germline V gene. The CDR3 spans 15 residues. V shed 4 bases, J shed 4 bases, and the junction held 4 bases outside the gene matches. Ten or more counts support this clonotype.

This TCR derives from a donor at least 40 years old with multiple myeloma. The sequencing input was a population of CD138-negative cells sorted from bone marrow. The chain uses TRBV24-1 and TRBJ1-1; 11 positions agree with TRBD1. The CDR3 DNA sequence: TGTGCCACCAGTGACACCGGGACAGGGGGCACTGAAGCTTTCTTT. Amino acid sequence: CATSDTGTGGTEAFF.